The following is a TCR gamma chain sequence with its context. This clone has just a few counts. Its antigen target is currently unknown. A read error likely explains this, since a far larger clone differs by one base. Other DNA sequences in the same sample also yield this CDR3. Sequencing was performed on an Illumina MiSeq. TCRdb called clones from the public reads with CATT, and repeated DNA sequences were later combined into one row. The sample includes some 360 gamma-chain clones, with 3.4% observed a single time. Of the sample, around 45% is held by the ten largest clones. The data are from a study of gamma-delta chains in newborns, infants, children (dated by TCRdb to about 2019). Study-level background: According to the study title, microbial exposure causes polyclonal expansion of innate gammadelta T cells right after birth. The study examined the way microbial exposure affected innate gammadelta T cell populations in human newborns right after birth.

Trimming accounts for 6 bases at V and 11 bases at J, while the number of junction bases matched to no gene is 7. The germline V gene encodes CDR1 GITISATS and CDR2 ISYDGTV (reference sequence). Including cysteine and phenylalanine, the CDR3 has 14 amino acids. Of all the DNA, just the CDR3 is kept, 42 bases in frame from base 1. This sequence was found in a child who was a newborn, infant or young child, either healthy, febrile or measles-vaccinated (not recorded which). Sequences were obtained from blood. The V and J segments used are TRGV9 and TRGJP. The nucleotides read TGTGCCTTGTGGCGCCCAGTGGGCAAAAAAATCAAGGTATTT. Protein translation: CALWRPVGKKIKVF.